A selection of T cell receptor beta chains follows, all from one sample in a study of blood T cell repertoires in COVID-19. Profiling relied on immunoSEQ multiplex PCR, and the TCRdb table lists in-frame clones only, not all of them. Of under 200,000 clones in the sample, approximately 88% are singletons; the top ten hold around an eighth. Sequencing was carried out using peripheral blood. All receptors come from a man younger than 30 with active or convalescent COVID-19. CDR3s include the opening cysteine and the closing phenylalanine or tryptophan.

V,J,CDR3
TRBV6-5,TRBJ2-2,CASSPRQGATGELFF
TRBV27,TRBJ1-5,CASSFAGRSQPQHF
TRBV9,TRBJ2-7,CASGSGGSYEQYF
TRBV5-1,TRBJ2-7,CASSSLRGNEQYF
TRBV28,TRBJ1-1,CASSLADTEAFF
TRBV5-5,TRBJ1-2,CASSLWAGVIDRNYGYTF
TRBV15,TRBJ1-4,CATSRGTGGFRTNEKLFF
TRBV11-2,TRBJ1-2,CASSPQGPQANYGYTF
TRBV19,TRBJ2-2,CASGQFPVFNTGELFF
TRBV7-9,TRBJ1-2,CASSSAGGTGNGYTF
TRBV11-2,TRBJ2-1,CASSWDSAVDNEQFF
TRBV27,TRBJ2-3,CASSSTRQGLSTDTQYF
TRBV20-1,TRBJ1-5,CSASRGSTDQPQHF
TRBV7-9,TRBJ1-5,CASSLAGDQPQHF
TRBV19,TRBJ2-4,CASSITGLLAKNIQYF
TRBV6-5,TRBJ1-2,CASSYDSLNYGYTF
TRBV7-8,TRBJ1-6,CASSLARGDNSPLHF
TRBV19,TRBJ2-7,CASSRTGGVEQYF
TRBV23-1,TRBJ2-1,CASSHPRYRASSYNEQFF
TRBV28,TRBJ1-1,CASTRGTSGGTEAFF
TRBV5-4,TRBJ2-1,CASSFTGTSGGGGEQFF
TRBV27,TRBJ1-2,CASSLSRGGYFYGYTF
TRBV3-1/TRBV3-2,TRBJ2-4,CASSQGRGARNIQYF
TRBV2,TRBJ1-1,CASSREGNAEAFF